This is a list of T cell receptor beta chains from one sample in a study of blood T cells in healthy people across ages. TCRdb redid the calling of the 5' RACE reads with MiXCR, one entry per CDR3 protein. The table shows approximately 600,000 distinct CDR3 sequences, with 45% to 65% occurring only once. The sequenced sample consisted of blood. These receptors were taken from a man between 60 and 75 years old in good health. Both conserved end residues are part of each CDR3.

TRBV4-1	TRBJ1-5	CASSLLLGNQPQHF
TRBV6-5	TRBJ2-5	CASSYLTTGEYQETQYF
TRBV7-8	TRBJ1-1	CASKGSRWAEAFF
TRBV20-1	TRBJ2-6	CSAGVSGANVLTF
TRBV24-1	TRBJ1-5	CATSDSPAGNQPQHF
TRBV20-1	TRBJ2-6	CSANPSGANVLTF
TRBV4-1	TRBJ2-1	CASSQGFGRQNNEQFF
TRBV7-2	TRBJ2-5	CASSLGLTYNEQYF
TRBV29-1	TRBJ2-7	CSLDSTYEQYF
TRBV7-2	TRBJ1-2	CASSPSNGVYGYTF
TRBV20-1	TRBJ2-7	CSAAPDSVSYEQYF
TRBV5-1	TRBJ2-1	CASRDRADNEQFF
TRBV2	NA	CASRDRGAEQYF
TRBV25-1	TRBJ2-5	CASSGLDGETQYF
TRBV6-2/TRBV6-3	TRBJ2-3	CASNRDRRTDTQYF
TRBV5-1	TRBJ2-1	CASSFSSGGASSNEQFF
TRBV5-1	TRBJ2-5	CASSIRTGAYNEQYF
TRBV29-1	TRBJ2-1	CSAQTGTQGNEQFF
TRBV6-5	TRBJ1-4	CASSYGTAEKLFF
TRBV4-2	TRBJ2-2	CASSQSTNGELFF
TRBV5-1	TRBJ2-7	CASSLTSGKSSYEQYF
TRBV20-1	TRBJ2-3	CSARTGKEADTQYF
TRBV5-1	TRBJ2-5	CASSLVEGNQETQYF
TRBV6-5	TRBJ1-5	CASSPSGDQPQHF
TRBV20-1	TRBJ2-5	CSAVLAGGPEETQYF
TRBV5-1	TRBJ2-1	CASSLAGQRQFF
TRBV28	TRBJ1-2	CASSLSGTAYGYTF
TRBV6-6	TRBJ2-1	CASSYRLSSYNEQFF
TRBV7-9	TRBJ1-1	CASSSTGGLGTEAFF
TRBV29-1	TRBJ2-3	CSAKGPNTDTQYF
TRBV21-1	TRBJ1-5	CASSKLTGPKPQHF
TRBV4-2	TRBJ2-1	CASSQAALTSGRYNEQFF
TRBV15	TRBJ1-5	CATSRGGGDQPQHF
TRBV7-2	TRBJ2-1	CASSPGQDYNEQFF
TRBV20-1	TRBJ2-2	CSAATGLAGVGGELFF
TRBV5-1	TRBJ1-4	CASSFQDRANEKLFF
TRBV12-3/TRBV12-4	TRBJ1-6	CASSPRDTSPLHF
TRBV11-2	NA	CASSLRGTGEREQYF
TRBV2	TRBJ1-6	CASTGQMNSPLHF
TRBV10-3	TRBJ1-2	CAISPPAPNYGYTF
TRBV11-2	TRBJ2-1	CASSLSRDTRYNEQFF
TRBV20-1	TRBJ2-5	CSVPRDPLGGEQYF
TRBV20-1	TRBJ1-4	CSAPGQGDEKLFF
TRBV5-1	TRBJ2-7	CASSTTGTGYEQYF
TRBV10-1	TRBJ1-1	CASRGGNTEAFF
TRBV12-3/TRBV12-4	NA	CASSVSGSDEQYF
TRBV7-7	NA	CASSLSGTGGTQYF
TRBV11-2	TRBJ2-3	CASSAQGGGLGDTQYF
TRBV20-1	TRBJ1-2	CSAREAPSGYTF